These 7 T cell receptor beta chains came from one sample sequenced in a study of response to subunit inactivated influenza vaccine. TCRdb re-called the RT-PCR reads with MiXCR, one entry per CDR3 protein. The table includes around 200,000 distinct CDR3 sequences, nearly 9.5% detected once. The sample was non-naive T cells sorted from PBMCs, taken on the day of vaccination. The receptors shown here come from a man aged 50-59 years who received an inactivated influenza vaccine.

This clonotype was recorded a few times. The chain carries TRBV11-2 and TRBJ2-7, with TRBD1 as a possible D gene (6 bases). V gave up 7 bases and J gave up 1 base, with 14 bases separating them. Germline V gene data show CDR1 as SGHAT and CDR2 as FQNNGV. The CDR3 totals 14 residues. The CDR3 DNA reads TGTGCCAGCACCCGGGTACAGGGTTCCTACGAGCAGTACTTC. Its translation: CASTRVQGSYEQYF.

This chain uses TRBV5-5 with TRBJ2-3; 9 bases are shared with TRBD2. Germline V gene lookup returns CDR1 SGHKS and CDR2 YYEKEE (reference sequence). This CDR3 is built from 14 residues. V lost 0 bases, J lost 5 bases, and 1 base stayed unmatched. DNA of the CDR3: TGTGCCAGCAGCTTGGGACTAGCGGAAGATACGCAGTATTTT. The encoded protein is CASSLGLAEDTQYF. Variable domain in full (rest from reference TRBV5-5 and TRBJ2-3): DAGVTQSPTHLIKTRGQQVTLRCSPISGHKSVSWYQQVLGQGPQFIFQYYEKEERGRGNFPDRFSARQFPNYSSELNVNALLLGDSALYLCASSLGLAEDTQYFGPGTRLTVL.

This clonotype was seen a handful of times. The CDR3 is CSARDGTLGWQGKKQPQHF. CDR3 coding DNA: TGCAGTGCTAGAGATGGGACCCTGGGCTGGCAGGGGAAGAAACAGCCCCAGCATTTT. The chain carries TRBV20-1 and TRBJ1-5; TRBD1 is a possible D gene (6 bases). The germline V and J ends were trimmed by 0 bases and 7 bases, with 28 bases remaining between them. The germline V gene encodes CDR1 DFQATT and CDR2 SNEGSKA (reference sequence). This CDR3 contains 19 residues.

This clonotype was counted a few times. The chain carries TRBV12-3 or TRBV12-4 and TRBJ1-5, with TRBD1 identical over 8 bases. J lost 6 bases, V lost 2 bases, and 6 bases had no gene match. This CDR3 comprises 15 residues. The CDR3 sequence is CASSLRQGAGQPQHF. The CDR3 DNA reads TGTGCCAGCAGTTTAAGGCAGGGGGCGGGTCAGCCCCAGCATTTT.

The chain's CDR3 is CASSPYGQTQETQYF. In nucleotides, the CDR3 is TGTGCCAGCTCACCATACGGACAGACCCAAGAGACCCAGTACTTC. The chain uses TRBV18 and TRBJ2-5; a weak D match, TRBD1 (6 bases). V was cut by 2 bases and J by 1 base, with 11 bases left in between. Germline V gene sequence: CDR1 KGHSH, CDR2 LQKENI. There are 15 residues in the CDR3.

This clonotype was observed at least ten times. CDR3 residues: CSAGTPQHF. The CDR3 DNA reads TGCAGTGCAGGGACGCCCCAGCATTTT. The rearrangement links TRBV20-1 to TRBJ1-5; weak D call: TRBD1 (5 bases). Trimming pared 6 bases from V and 9 bases from J, leaving 6 bases between. Germline CDR1 is DFQATT and CDR2 is SNEGSKA (reference sequence). The CDR3 consists of 9 residues.

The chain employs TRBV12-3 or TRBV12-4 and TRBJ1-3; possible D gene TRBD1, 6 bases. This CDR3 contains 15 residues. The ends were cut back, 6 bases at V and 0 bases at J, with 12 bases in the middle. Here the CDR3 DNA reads TGTGCCAGCAGCTTACAGGGTATCTCTGGAAACACCATATATTTT. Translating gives CASSLQGISGNTIYF.